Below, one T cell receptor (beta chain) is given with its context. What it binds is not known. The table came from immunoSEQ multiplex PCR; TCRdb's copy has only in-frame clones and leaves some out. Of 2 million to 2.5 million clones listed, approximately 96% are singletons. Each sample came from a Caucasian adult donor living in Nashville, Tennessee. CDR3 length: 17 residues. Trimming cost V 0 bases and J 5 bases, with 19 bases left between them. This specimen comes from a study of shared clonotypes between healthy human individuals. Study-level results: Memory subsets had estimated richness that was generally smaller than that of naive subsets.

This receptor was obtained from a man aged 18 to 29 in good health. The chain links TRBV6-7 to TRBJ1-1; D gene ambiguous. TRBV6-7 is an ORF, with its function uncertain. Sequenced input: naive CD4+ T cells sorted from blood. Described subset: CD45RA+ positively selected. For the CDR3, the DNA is TGTGCCAGCAGTTACTCGGCGGCGGAACACGCGGGAACTGAAGCTTTCTTT. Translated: CASSYSAAEHAGTEAFF.